This TCR beta chain was recorded in a study of blood T cell repertoires in COVID-19. In the study's own analysis: Reference gene primer amplification in the assay estimated nucleated cell counts. Profiled with immunoSEQ multiplex PCR; TCRdb holds only in-frame clones, not every one. From that table come the V and J calls and clone size; the DNA was used to work out D and trimming. The top ten hold roughly 5.6% of the sample, which has 150,000 to 250,000 clones, around 79% seen once. This CDR3 region has 17 residues. Germline lookup yields CDR1 MNHNS and CDR2 SASEGT. J gave up 2 bases and V 1 base, and 11 bases lay outside the gene matches.

The V gene is TRBV6-1, the J gene TRBJ2-7, with 7 bases matching TRBD1. The TCR originated in a woman in her thirties or forties with COVID-19, enrolled during active disease. The sequencing input was peripheral blood. CDR3 sequence: CASSEVRGPALTYEQYF. CDR3 DNA: TGTGCCAGCAGTGAAGTAAGGGGGCCAGCCCTCACCTACGAGCAGTACTTC.